The 14 T cell receptor beta chains below all came from one sample that was sequenced in a study of blood T cell repertoires in COVID-19 (dated by TCRdb to the early 2020s). The library was obtained by the immunoSEQ multiplex PCR assay. The source is immuneACCESS, and TCRdb retained only in-frame sequences with V and J called. Part of the clones is not carried over; for the studies checked, unresolved V genes explain less than half of this, and the remainder is unexplained. Here the sample has some 200,000 clones; 80% to 90% occur a single time. Roughly 14% of the sample is in the top ten clones. Specimen: peripheral blood. The receptors originated from a woman in her 70s with COVID-19, enrolled during active disease.

V usage is TRBV2 and J usage is TRBJ2-1; unclear D gene. The germline V gene encodes CDR1 SNHLY and CDR2 FYNNEI. This CDR3 contains 17 residues. The ends were cut back, 5 bases at V and 0 bases at J, with 17 bases in the middle. The CDR3: CASSPRVTASSYNEQFF. The CDR3 coding sequence is TGTGCCAGCAGTCCACGGGTGACTGCCAGCTCCTACAATGAGCAGTTCTTC. The full variable domain, rest sourced from reference TRBV2 and TRBJ2-1, is EPEVTQTPSHQVTQMGQEVILRCVPISNHLYFYWYRQILGQKVEFLVSFYNNEISEKSEIFDDQFSVERPDGSNFTLKIRSTKLEDSAMYFCASSPRVTASSYNEQFFGPGTRLTVL.

This clone showed up just a few times. The chain links TRBV6-5 to TRBJ1-2; D remains unclear. The CDR3 contains 11 residues. Germline V gives CDR1 MNHEY, CDR2 SVGAGI. V gave up 9 bases and J gave up 5 bases, with 10 bases separating them. CDR3 coding DNA: TGTGCCAGTTCTAACGGGTATGGCTACACCTTC. This sequence encodes CASSNGYGYTF.

V usage is TRBV30 and J usage is TRBJ2-5; TRBD2 agrees at 8 bases. The V segment lost 2 bases and the J segment 5 bases; nucleotides outside the gene matches: 1. Looked up from germline, CDR1 is GTSNPN and CDR2 is SVGIG (reference sequence). The CDR3 is made up of 12 amino acids. DNA for the CDR3: TGTGCCTGGAGTTTAGCGGGGGAGACCCAGTACTTC. This translates into CAWSLAGETQYF.

The chain combines TRBV5-6 with TRBJ1-1, with 9 bases matching TRBD1. Germline CDR1 and CDR2: SGHDT and YYEEEE. The CDR3 is 15 amino acids. With V trimmed by 6 bases and J by 3 bases, 9 bases remained unmatched. The DNA for the CDR3 is TGTGCCAGCAACAGGGGGCGTTTAAGGGACACTGAAGCTTTCTTT. It codes for CASNRGRLRDTEAFF.

The CDR3 DNA reads TGTGCCAGCAGGCAGCAGACACTCTCCCAGCAGTACTTC. This translates into CASRQQTLSQQYF. V is TRBV6-5 and J is TRBJ2-7, with unresolved D. CDR3 length equals 13 residues. V was clipped by 6 bases and J by 8 bases, with 17 bases between them. Looked up from germline, CDR1 is MNHEY and CDR2 is SVGAGI.

In regard to this clone: Other nucleotide sequences from this sample produce the same CDR3. The rearrangement links TRBV2 to TRBJ2-2; D uncertain. Trimming cost V 0 bases and J 7 bases, with 6 bases left between them. Germline V CDR1 and CDR2: SNHLY, FYNNEI. The CDR3 has 13 amino acids. CDR3 bases: TGTGCCAGCAGTGAAGCGCGAGGCGGGGAGCTGTTTTTT. As protein: CASSEARGGELFF.

V and J are TRBV5-1 and TRBJ1-2, with 9 bases fitting TRBD1. Trimming cost V 0 bases and J 0 bases; bases outside gene matches: 9. The CDR3 runs 18 residues. Per germline, CDR1 SGHRS and CDR2 YFSETQ. The CDR3 region has the DNA TGCGCCAGCAGCTTGGAACAGGACAGGGGCTCCTCTAACTATGGCTACACCTTC. It translates to CASSLEQDRGSSNYGYTF.

The V gene is TRBV5-1, the J gene TRBJ1-4; 7 bases are a match to TRBD1. This CDR3 is 13 amino acids long. With 4 bases clipped from V and 8 bases from J, the junction kept 5 bases outside the gene matches. Germline loops: CDR1 SGHRS, CDR2 YFSETQ. The CDR3 spells CASSPDREEKLFF. In DNA form, the CDR3 reads TGCGCCAGCAGCCCCGACAGGGAGGAAAAACTGTTTTTT.

The chain combines TRBV24-1 with TRBJ2-3, with 11 bases that match TRBD2. The J segment lost 0 bases and the V segment lost 5 bases, leaving 3 bases of the junction unmatched. This CDR3 has 16 residues. The V gene's germline CDR1 is KGHDR and CDR2 SFDVKD. CDR3: CATSARLAGSTDTQYF. As DNA, the CDR3 is TGTGCCACCAGTGCCCGACTAGCGGGGAGCACAGATACGCAGTATTTT.

The rearrangement uses TRBV24-1 and TRBJ2-6; TRBD1 agrees at 8 bases. The CDR3 totals 18 residues. Germline lookup yields CDR1 KGHDR and CDR2 SFDVKD. The V segment lost 3 bases and the J segment 2 bases; nucleotides outside the gene matches: 8. CDR3 DNA: TGTGCCACCAGTGATCAGGGGGCGCAATTCACTGGGGCCAACGTCCTGACTTTC. It encodes CATSDQGAQFTGANVLTF.

The chain carries TRBV5-4 and TRBJ1-2; tentative D call: TRBD1 (5 bases). V lost 5 bases and J 6 bases, leaving 20 bases between the germline ends. CDR3 length: 15 residues. Germline CDR1 and CDR2: SGHNT and YYREEE (reference sequence). CDR3 amino acids: CASSPQGLPRDGYTF. The CDR3 nucleotides read TGTGCCAGCAGTCCCCAGGGCCTCCCAAGGGATGGCTACACCTTC.

The CDR3 loop is CASSQDRLKGRMNTGELFF. CDR3 nucleotide sequence: TGCGCCAGCAGCCAAGACCGGCTCAAGGGGAGGATGAACACCGGGGAGCTGTTTTTT. This chain links TRBV4-1 with TRBJ2-2; D is perhaps TRBD2 (6 bases). The germline gives CDR1 MGHRA, CDR2 YSYEKL. Deletions cut 0 bases from V and 1 base from J, with 18 bases between. CDR3 length: 19 residues.

This clone has a single count. The rearrangement links TRBV20-1 to TRBJ2-1, with 10 positions matching TRBD2. Germline CDR1 and CDR2: DFQATT and SNEGSKA (reference sequence). V was pared by 3 bases and J by 15 bases, with 8 bases of the junction left unmatched. CDR3 length: 12 amino acids. CDR3 residues: CSASRTSGGGFF. In DNA form, the CDR3 reads TGCAGTGCTAGTCGGACTAGCGGAGGCGGGTTCTTC.

The V and J genes are TRBV7-9 and TRBJ1-1; D not certain. Germline loops: CDR1 SEHNR, CDR2 FQNEAQ (reference sequence). The V gene lost 2 bases and the J gene lost 3 bases, with 16 bases spanning the gap. The CDR3 totals 16 residues. The CDR3: CASSLLSVGLYTEAFF. CDR3 in DNA: TGTGCCAGCAGCTTACTGAGTGTCGGGTTGTACACTGAAGCTTTCTTT.